This T cell receptor beta chain was captured in a study of cytomegalovirus exposure and HLA in healthy donors. Study at large: Findings of an earlier analysis included about 120 million unique TCR beta sequences from 190 million or so T cells.

Study conclusions and caveats: In a later analysis, TCR beta V- and J-gene trimming was associated with a missense DCLRE1C variant.

In the case of this clone: The antigen remains undetermined. The same CDR3 arises from other DNA sequences in this sample as well.

The PCR contained 60 Vbeta and 13 Jbeta primers. Profiling relied on immunoSEQ multiplex PCR, and the TCRdb table lists in-frame clones only, not all of them. Here the sample spans about 140,000 clones, roughly 10% being singletons. Germline-derived CDR1 and CDR2 are SGHNT and YYREEE (reference sequence). V dropped 0 bases and J dropped 8 bases, with 11 bases sitting between them. The CDR3 spans 13 residues. This rearrangement joins TRBV5-4 to TRBJ1-2, with a tentative D call TRBD1 (5 bases). The source of this sequence is a man aged 50 to 59 in good health and CMV-seronegative. The sequenced sample was PBMCs. The CDR3 DNA sequence: TGTGCCAGCAGCTTGGCAGGGTGGCACGGCTACACCTTC. Translation: CASSLAGWHGYTF.